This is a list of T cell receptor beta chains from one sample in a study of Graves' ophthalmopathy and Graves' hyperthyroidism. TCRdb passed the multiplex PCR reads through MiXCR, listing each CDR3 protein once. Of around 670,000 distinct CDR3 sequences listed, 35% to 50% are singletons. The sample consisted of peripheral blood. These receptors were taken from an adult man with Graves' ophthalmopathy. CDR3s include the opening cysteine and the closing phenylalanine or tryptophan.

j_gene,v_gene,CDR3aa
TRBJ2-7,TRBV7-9,CASSPGTGTHEQYF
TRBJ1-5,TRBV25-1,CASTDRFNQPQHF
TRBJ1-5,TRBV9,CASSRPTGF
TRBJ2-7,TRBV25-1,CASSGTEHYEQYF
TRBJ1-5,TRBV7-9,CASSDGTHNQPQHF
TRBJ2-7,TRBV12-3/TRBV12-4,CASSFGGPGPYEQYF
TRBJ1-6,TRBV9,CASSLPGGPINSPLHF
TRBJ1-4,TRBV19,CASSSRQVAGEKLFF
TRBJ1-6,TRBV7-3,CASSPTESNSPLHF
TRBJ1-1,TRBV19,CASSISNTEAFF
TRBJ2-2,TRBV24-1,CASSRDMLTANTGELFF
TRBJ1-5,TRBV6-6,CAGSYREIIRIQPQHF
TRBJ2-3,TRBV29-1,CSVVSGGSTDTQYF
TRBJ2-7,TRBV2,CAWRTGRQQYF
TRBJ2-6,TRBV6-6,CASSFRDSFSGANVLTF
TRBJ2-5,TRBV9,CASSATGGTQPQYF
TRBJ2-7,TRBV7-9,CASSLAWTRGEQYF
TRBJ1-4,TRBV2,CASSEGDIEKLFF
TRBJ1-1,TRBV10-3,CAISGQNAEAFF
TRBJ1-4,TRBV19,CASSMGRTTSEKLFF
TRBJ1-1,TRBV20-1,CSASAGASTGAFF
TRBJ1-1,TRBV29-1,CSVEVKRGTEAFF
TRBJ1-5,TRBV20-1,CSARDLRYSNQPQHF
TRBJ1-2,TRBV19,CASSRRAGAKTYGYTF
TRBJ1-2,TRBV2,CASSPRGRMGYTF
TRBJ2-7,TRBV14,CASSQDMGLAEPYEQYF
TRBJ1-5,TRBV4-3,CASSATAVGPQHF
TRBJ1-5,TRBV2,CASGVAGGRNQPQHF
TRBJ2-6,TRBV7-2,CASSTGQGSNGANVLTF
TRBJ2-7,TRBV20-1,CSARSDIYEQYF
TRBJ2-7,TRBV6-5,CASRLGQGPYEQYF
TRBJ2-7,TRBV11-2,CASSLDRGARSYEQYF
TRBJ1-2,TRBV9,CASSGAAGVNYGYTF
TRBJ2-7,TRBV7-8,CASSVADRGDGQYF
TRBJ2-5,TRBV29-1,CSVEGGEDSGEQETQYF
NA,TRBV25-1,CASSTGGQGEREQYF
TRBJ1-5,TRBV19,CASGRVSNQPQHF
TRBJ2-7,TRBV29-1,CSGGTGRYEQYF
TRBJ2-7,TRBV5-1,CASSLNLAGSTYEQYF
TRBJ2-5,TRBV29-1,CSIRRLQETQYF
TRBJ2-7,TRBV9,CASSVEGTRGYEQYF
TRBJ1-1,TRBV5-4,CASTRWGQTEAFF